This TCR beta chain was captured by sequencing in a study of blood T cell repertoires in COVID-19. Germline V gene sequence: CDR1 MDHEN, CDR2 SYDVKM. The CDR3 is 14 amino acids. Trimming pared 1 base from V and 6 bases from J, leaving 10 bases between. TCRdb's table, derived via immunoSEQ multiplex PCR, lists solely in-frame clones and lacks some. Of more than 250,000 clones in the sample, about nine tenths were seen once. The clonotype comes from a woman between 18 and 30 years old who had recovered from COVID-19. The J gene is TRBJ2-1, the V gene TRBV28; D might be TRBD2 (6 bases). The sample taken for sequencing was PBMCs or T cells enriched from blood (not recorded which). For the CDR3, the DNA is TGTGCCAGCAGTTTATTGGGGACTGCCAATGAGCAGTTCTTC. As protein: CASSLLGTANEQFF. Full variable domain (remainder filled in from reference TRBV28 and TRBJ2-1): DVKVTQSSRYLVKRTGEKVFLECVQDMDHENMFWYRQDPGLGLRLIYFSYDVKMKEKGDIPEGYSVSREKKERFSLILESASTNQTSMYLCASSLLGTANEQFFGPGTRLTVL.